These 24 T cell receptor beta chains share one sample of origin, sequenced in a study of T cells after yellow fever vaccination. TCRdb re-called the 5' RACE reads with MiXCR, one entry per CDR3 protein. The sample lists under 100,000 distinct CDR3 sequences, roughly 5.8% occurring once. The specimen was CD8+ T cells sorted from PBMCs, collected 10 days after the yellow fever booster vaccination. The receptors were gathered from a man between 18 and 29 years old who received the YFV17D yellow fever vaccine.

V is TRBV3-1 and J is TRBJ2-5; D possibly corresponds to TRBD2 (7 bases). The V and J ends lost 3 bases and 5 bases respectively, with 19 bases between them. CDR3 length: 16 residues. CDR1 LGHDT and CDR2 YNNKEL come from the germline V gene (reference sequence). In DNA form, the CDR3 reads TGTGCCAGCAGCCAGCTAAGGGGGGGAAGGATGGAGACCCAGTACTTC. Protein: CASSQLRGGRMETQYF.

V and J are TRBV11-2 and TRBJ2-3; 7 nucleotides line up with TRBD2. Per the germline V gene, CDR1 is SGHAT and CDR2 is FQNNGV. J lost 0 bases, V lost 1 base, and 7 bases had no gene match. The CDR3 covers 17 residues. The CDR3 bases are TGTGCCAGCAGCTTAGTAGGAGCGGGACCTAGCACAGATACGCAGTATTTT. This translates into CASSLVGAGPSTDTQYF.

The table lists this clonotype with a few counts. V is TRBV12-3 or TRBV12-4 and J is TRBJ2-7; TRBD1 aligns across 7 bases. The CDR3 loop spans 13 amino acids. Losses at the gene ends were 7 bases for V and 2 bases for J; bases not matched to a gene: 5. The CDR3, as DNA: TGTGCCAGCACTCCGACAGGGCCCTACGAGCAGTACTTC. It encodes CASTPTGPYEQYF.

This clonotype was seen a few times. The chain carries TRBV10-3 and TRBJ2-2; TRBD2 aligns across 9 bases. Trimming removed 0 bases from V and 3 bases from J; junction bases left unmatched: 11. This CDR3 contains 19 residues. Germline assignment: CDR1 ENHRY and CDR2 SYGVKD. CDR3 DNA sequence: TGTGCCATCAGTGAGTCGATAACTAGCGGGCCTTCTTACACCGGGGAGCTGTTTTTT. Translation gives CAISESITSGPSYTGELFF.

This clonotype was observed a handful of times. As DNA, the CDR3 is TGTGCCAGCAGTTTCGGGGGCTCCGAGCAGTACGTC. Translated, it gives CASSFGGSEQYV. The J gene is TRBJ2-7, the V gene TRBV12-3 or TRBV12-4; tentatively, D is TRBD1 or TRBD2 (6 bases each). This CDR3 is built from 12 residues. Deletions cut 3 bases from V and 6 bases from J, with 9 bases between.

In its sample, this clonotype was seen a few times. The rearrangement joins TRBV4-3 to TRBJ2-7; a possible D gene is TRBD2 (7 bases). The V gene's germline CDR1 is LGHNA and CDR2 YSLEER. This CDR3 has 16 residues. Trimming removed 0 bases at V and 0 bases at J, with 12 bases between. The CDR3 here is CASSQDSAGASYEQYF. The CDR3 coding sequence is TGCGCCAGCAGCCAAGATAGTGCGGGGGCCTCCTACGAGCAGTACTTC.

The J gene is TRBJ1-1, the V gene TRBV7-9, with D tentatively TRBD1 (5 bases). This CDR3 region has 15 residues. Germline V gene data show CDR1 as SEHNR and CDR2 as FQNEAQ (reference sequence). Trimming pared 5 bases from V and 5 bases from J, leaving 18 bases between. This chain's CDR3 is CASSPEGGWGTEAFF. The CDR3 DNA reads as TGTGCCAGCAGCCCTGAGGGAGGGTGGGGGACTGAAGCTTTCTTT.

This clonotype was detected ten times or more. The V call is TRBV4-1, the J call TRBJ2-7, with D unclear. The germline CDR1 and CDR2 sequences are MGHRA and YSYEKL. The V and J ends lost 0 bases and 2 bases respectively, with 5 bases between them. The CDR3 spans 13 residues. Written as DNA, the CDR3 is TGCGCCAGCAGCCAAGAGCCCGCCTACGAGCAGTACTTC. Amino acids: CASSQEPAYEQYF.

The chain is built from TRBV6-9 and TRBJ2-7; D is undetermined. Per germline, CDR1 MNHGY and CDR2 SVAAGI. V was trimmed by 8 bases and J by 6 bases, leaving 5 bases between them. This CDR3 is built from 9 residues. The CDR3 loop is CASLGEQYV. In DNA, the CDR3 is TGTGCCAGCCTTGGCGAGCAGTACGTC.

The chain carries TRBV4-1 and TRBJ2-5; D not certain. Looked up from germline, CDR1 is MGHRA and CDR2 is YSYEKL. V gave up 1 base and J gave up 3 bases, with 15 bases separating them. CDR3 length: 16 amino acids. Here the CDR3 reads CASSQGPLGEKETQYF. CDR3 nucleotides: TGCGCCAGCAGCCAAGGTCCTCTGGGCGAAAAAGAGACCCAGTACTTC.

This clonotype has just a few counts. The CDR3 protein is CASSLLPGLAGAQQYF. CDR3 coding DNA: TGTGCCAGCAGCTTGTTGCCTGGACTAGCGGGGGCCCAACAGTACTTC. The chain links TRBV7-2 to TRBJ2-7; TRBD2 matches 13 bases. With V trimmed by 3 bases and J by 10 bases, 12 bases remained unmatched. Germline V gene data show CDR1 as SGHTA and CDR2 as FQGNSA. The CDR3 length is 16 residues.

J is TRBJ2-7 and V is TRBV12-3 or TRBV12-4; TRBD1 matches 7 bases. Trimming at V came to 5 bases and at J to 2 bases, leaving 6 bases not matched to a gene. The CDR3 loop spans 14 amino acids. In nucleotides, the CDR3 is TGTGCCAGCAGTCCCGGAGACAGGGCCTACGAGCAGTACTTC. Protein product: CASSPGDRAYEQYF.

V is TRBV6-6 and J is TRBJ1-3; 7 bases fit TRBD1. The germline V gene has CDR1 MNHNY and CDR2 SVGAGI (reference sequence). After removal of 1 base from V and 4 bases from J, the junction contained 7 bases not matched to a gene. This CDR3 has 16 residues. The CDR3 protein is CASSYYRQGSGNTIYF. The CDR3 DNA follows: TGTGCCAGCAGTTACTACCGACAGGGATCGGGAAACACCATATATTTT.

This CDR3 is CASSGGQGSVPEAFF. CDR3 in DNA: TGTGCCAGCAGCGGGGGACAGGGTTCGGTACCTGAAGCTTTCTTT. The V gene is TRBV5-4, the J gene TRBJ1-1; 9 bases fit TRBD1. This CDR3 spans 15 amino acids. Germline CDR1 and CDR2: SGHNT and YYREEE (reference sequence). The trim removed 4 bases at V and 6 bases at J, leaving 10 bases unmatched. The whole variable domain, remainder taken from reference TRBV5-4 and TRBJ1-1, is ETGVTQSPTHLIKTRGQQVTLRCSSQSGHNTVSWYQQALGQGPQFIFQYYREEENGRGNFPPRFSGLQFPNYSSELNVNALELDDSALYLCASSGGQGSVPEAFFGQGTRLTVV.

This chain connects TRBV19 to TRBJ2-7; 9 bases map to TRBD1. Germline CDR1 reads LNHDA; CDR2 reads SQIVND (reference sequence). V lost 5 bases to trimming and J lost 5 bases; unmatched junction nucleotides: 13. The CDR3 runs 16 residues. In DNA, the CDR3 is TGTGCCAGTAGTGCCTACCGGGACAGGGTTAGCCACGAGCAGTACTTC. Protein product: CASSAYRDRVSHEQYF. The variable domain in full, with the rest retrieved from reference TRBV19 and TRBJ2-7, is DGGITQSPKYLFRKEGQNVTLSCEQNLNHDAMYWYRQDPGQGLRLIYYSQIVNDFQKGDIAEGYSVSREKKESFPLTVTSAQKNPTAFYLCASSAYRDRVSHEQYFGPGTRLTVT.

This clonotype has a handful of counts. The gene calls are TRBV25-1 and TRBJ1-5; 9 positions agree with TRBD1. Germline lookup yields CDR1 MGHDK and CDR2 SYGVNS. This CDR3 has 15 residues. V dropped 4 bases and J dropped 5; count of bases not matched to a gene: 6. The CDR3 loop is CASSATGGGDQPQHF. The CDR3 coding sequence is TGTGCCAGCAGTGCCACAGGGGGCGGGGATCAGCCCCAGCATTTT.

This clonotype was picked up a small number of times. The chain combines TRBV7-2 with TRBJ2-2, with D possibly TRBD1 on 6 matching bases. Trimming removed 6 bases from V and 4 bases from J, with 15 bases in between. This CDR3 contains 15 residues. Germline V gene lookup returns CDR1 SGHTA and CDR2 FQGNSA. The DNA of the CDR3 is TGTGCCAGCAGGTTCACAGGGACCCCCACCGGGGAGCTGTTTTTT. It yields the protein CASRFTGTPTGELFF. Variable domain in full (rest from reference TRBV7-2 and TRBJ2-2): GAGVSQSPSNKVTEKGKDVELRCDPISGHTALYWYRQSLGQGLEFLIYFQGNSAPDKSGLPSDRFSAERTGGSVSTLTIQRTQQEDSAVYLCASRFTGTPTGELFFGEGSRLTVL.

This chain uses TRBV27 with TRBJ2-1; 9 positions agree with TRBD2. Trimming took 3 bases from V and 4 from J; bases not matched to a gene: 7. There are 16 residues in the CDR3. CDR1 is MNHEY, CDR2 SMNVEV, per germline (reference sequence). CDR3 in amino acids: CASSLRASGMYNEQFF. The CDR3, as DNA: TGTGCCAGCAGTTTGAGGGCTAGCGGGATGTACAATGAGCAGTTCTTC.

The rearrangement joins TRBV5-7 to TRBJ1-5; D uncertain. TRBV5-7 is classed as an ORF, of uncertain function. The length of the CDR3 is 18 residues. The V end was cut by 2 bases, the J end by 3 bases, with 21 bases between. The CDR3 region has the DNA TGTGCCAGCAGCTTTTGGGCAGACTCTCCTTGGCCCAATCAGCCCCAGCATTTT. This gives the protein CASSFWADSPWPNQPQHF.

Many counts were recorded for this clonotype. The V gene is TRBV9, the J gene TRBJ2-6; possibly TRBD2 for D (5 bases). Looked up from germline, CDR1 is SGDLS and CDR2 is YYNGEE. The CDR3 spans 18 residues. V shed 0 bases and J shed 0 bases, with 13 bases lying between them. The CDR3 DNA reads TGTGCCAGCAGCGTAGCTCGAACAGACTACTCTGGGGCCAACGTCCTGACTTTC. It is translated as CASSVARTDYSGANVLTF.

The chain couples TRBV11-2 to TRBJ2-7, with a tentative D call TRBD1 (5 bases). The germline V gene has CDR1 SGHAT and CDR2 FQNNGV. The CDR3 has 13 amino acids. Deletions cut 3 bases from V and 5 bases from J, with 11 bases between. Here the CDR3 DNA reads TGTGCCAGCAGCTTGGACACCGCCGACGAGCAGTACGTC. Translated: CASSLDTADEQYV.

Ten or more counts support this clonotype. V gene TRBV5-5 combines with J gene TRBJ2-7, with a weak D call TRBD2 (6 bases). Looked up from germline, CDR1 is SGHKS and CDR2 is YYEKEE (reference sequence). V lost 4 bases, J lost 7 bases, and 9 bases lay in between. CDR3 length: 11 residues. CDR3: CASSLGLEQYF. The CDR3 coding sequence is TGTGCCAGCAGCCTGGGACTGGAGCAGTACTTC.

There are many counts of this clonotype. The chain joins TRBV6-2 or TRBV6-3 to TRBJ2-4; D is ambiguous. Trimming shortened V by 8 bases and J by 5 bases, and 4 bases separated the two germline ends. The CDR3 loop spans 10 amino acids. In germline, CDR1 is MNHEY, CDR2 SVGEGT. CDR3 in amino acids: CASGQNIQYF. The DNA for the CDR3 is TGTGCCAGCGGGCAAAACATTCAGTACTTC.

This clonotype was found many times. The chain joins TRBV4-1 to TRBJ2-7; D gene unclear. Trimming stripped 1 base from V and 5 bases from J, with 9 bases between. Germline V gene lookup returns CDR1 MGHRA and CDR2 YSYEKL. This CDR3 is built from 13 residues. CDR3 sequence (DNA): TGCGCCAGCAGCCAAGGAAGTAGGGACGAGCAGTACTTC. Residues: CASSQGSRDEQYF.